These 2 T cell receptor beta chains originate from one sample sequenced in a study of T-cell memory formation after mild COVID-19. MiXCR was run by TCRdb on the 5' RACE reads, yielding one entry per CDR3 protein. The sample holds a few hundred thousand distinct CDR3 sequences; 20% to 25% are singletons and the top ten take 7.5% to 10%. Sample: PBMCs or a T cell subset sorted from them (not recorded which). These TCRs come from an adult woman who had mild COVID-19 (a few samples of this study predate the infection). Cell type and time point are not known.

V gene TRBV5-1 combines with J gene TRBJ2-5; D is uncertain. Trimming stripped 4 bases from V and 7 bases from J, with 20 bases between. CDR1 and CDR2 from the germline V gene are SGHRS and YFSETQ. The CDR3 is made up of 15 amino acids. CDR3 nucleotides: TGCGCCAGCAGCCCATCCGTGGGTGGACGGAGGACCCAGTACTTC. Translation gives CASSPSVGGRRTQYF.

The CDR3 bases are TGTGCCAGCAGCCAAGAAAGTTCAGGGGTAGTACGTGAAAAACTGTTTTTT. It is translated as CASSQESSGVVREKLFF. The chain has TRBV14 and TRBJ1-4; TRBD1 might be the D (6 bases). The ends were cut back, 0 bases at V and 7 bases at J, with 18 bases in the middle. Per the germline V gene, CDR1 is SGHDN and CDR2 is FVKESK. This CDR3 comprises 17 residues.